A selection of T cell receptor beta chains follows, all from one sample in a study of blood T cell repertoires in COVID-19. TCRdb keeps only in-frame clones here, not all; method: immunoSEQ multiplex PCR. The repertoire holds some 150,000 clones, with 86% as singletons. The sample consisted of PBMCs or T cells enriched from blood (not recorded which). The receptor set was obtained from a man aged 50 to 60 who had recovered from COVID-19. The conserved cysteine and the conserved F or W are not part of the CDR3 here. A D gene is named only where the DNA matches it firmly. Part of the rows lack a size; the others show once, few, many or a class for expanded clones.

clone size,CDR3 length,V gene,J gene,D gene,CDR3 protein
-,16,TRBV4-2,TRBJ2-4,-,ASSQAYVSGVGENIQY
-,12,TRBV30,TRBJ1-4,TRBD1,ASAAGGKVEKLF
-,14,TRBV9,TRBJ2-3,-,ASSAYTGLGTDTQY
once,13,TRBV19,TRBJ1-1,TRBD1,ASSGDSFGDTEAF
-,14,TRBV27,TRBJ1-5,TRBD1,ASSRFGQGGIQPQH
-,14,TRBV9,TRBJ2-2,TRBD2,ASSELAGGYTGELF
-,12,TRBV7-8,TRBJ1-2,-,ASSFDRFLRGYT
-,11,TRBV6-5,TRBJ1-5,-,ASSRSRGQPQH
few,18,TRBV9,TRBJ2-1,-,ASSLAGGGPLALPQNEQF
-,16,TRBV4-1,TRBJ1-6,-,ASSLRPLGQSNNSPLH
once,11,TRBV7-3,TRBJ1-2,TRBD1,ASSSPGQGSYT
-,14,TRBV5-1,TRBJ2-3,TRBD1,ASSEPTGGVADTQY
-,9,TRBV4-2,TRBJ2-1,-,ASSQDIEQF
-,15,TRBV28,TRBJ1-6,TRBD1,ASSRPGTGGAYSPLH
-,15,TRBV7-6,TRBJ1-3,TRBD1,ASSPRYRGGDGNTIY
-,12,TRBV6-4,TRBJ1-2,TRBD1,ASNLGGLPYGYT
-,11,TRBV3-1/TRBV3-2,TRBJ2-2,-,ASSQQVTGELF
-,12,TRBV25-1,TRBJ1-5,TRBD1,ASSVTGESQPQH
few,12,TRBV5-1,TRBJ1-1,TRBD1,ASSVKGARAEAF
-,14,TRBV11-2,TRBJ1-3,-,ASSSQGRVSGNTIY
-,12,TRBV18,TRBJ1-1,TRBD1,ASSPTGGDTEAF
-,13,TRBV12-5,TRBJ2-1,TRBD1,ASGLGDSNYNEQF